This TCR beta chain was identified during a study of relationships among human T cell subsets (TCRdb year 2010). General notes on the study: The study sequenced eight distinct T cell populations from blood: pan T, CD8 cytotoxic, regulatory, Th1, Th2, naive plus transitional, activated and memory cells.

With regard to this clonotype: No antigen is known for it. The record has no base qualities; no much larger clone is one base away.

Miltenyi superparamagnetic beads coated with subset-specific monoclonal antibodies were used to isolate the T cell subsets. Peripheral blood was used as the source from which all T cell populations were isolated. Ficoll separation of whole blood yielded mononuclear cells, and anti-CD14 microbeads were then used to deplete the monocytes. Right after isolation, the cell populations were resuspended in RNAprotect reagent. CD3+ T cells in general were included in the pan T sample. The library was built by means of multiplex PCR. Sequencing used a 454 GS FLX. Semiquantitative ARM-PCR was used to amplify the TCR alpha and beta CDR3 regions from mRNA. In ARM-PCR, tagged nested gene-specific primers were applied first, and communal superprimers then carried out the exponential amplification. Nested primers were removed by exonuclease before the second amplification round on first-round PCR products. The amplicons were sequenced on the 454 platform, which can rapidly sequence millions of DNA fragments without cloning bias. An effective read was defined as a read mappable to both V and J germline segments. The authors' analysis ran thus. IRmap, which uses pyromap, a Smith-Waterman modification adapted to 454 sequencing errors, was used to assign reads to germline V, D and J segments. D-beta assignments were filtered with cutoffs set at the 99th percentile of alignment scores obtained from simulated random sequences. The CDR3 was taken to be the amino acids lying between the conserved V-segment Y[YFLI]C motif and the J-segment [FW]GXGT motif. A compound Poisson process model, previously applied to large-scale EST data, was used to estimate repertoire diversity. A procedure for detecting cross-contamination was used to argue that the shared CDR3s did not come from sample contamination. TCRdb reworked the public reads: Q25 trimming with fastp, MiXCR clone assembly, productive beta chains retained. Each entry merges the rows of one CDR3 protein and shows their most common DNA and genes. Clone size and V and J calls follow TCRdb, not the original study. This sample lists about 15,000 distinct CDR3 sequences; about three fifths were detected once. The ten largest make up about 35% of the sample.

V is reduced by 6 bases and J by 10 bases, leaving a spacing of 16 bases between them. CDR1 and CDR2 are drawn from the germline V gene: MDHEN, SYDVKM. Taken from cysteine to phenylalanine, the CDR3 has 13 residues. Just CDR3 DNA is preserved here, 39 bases in frame from base 1. Points the paper makes about the study in general: While more than 55% of CD8+ cytotoxic sequences came from clones with more than 100 reads, the regulatory and Th2 subsets had few clones of that kind. No statistically significant differences in V, D and J usage, CDR3 length or N-nucleotide additions were observed among the seven subsets. T cell counts went unrecorded for a couple of pan T samples, which were processed alongside pan B cells. The bead-based sorting was unable to rule out the presence of a CD4+CD8+ double-positive population. The substantial sharing of CDR3s among Th1, Th2 and regulatory T cells was interpreted as suggesting that cell fate choices are stochastic.

This TCR was sampled from a man aged 35-49 years in good health. The material sequenced was total T cells sorted from blood. The cell subset or site label corresponds to: CD3+ T cells in general. Recombination connected TRBV28 to TRBJ2-1; the D segment cannot be called with confidence. The sequenced DNA is TGTGCCAGCAGCTCCGGACCTCTTTGGGAGCAGTTCTTC. It encodes CASSSGPLWEQFF.